This T cell receptor (beta chain) is drawn from a study of blood T cell repertoires in COVID-19. Study-wide context: The United States, Italy and Spain supplied acute and convalescent COVID-19 samples. T cells, B-cell-depleted T cells, or PBMCs supplied cDNA or gDNA.

Original data processing: It was from reference gene primer amplification that nucleated cell counts were estimated. Clones were read by immunoSEQ multiplex PCR, and TCRdb kept only the in-frame ones, dropping some. That table furnishes V, J and clone size, whereas the DNA furnished D and trimming. This sample has a few hundred thousand clones, with roughly 86% found just once. This clone was observed once. The cohort comprised adults aged 18 to 89 years residing in some 24 US areas. Germline V gene data show CDR1 as MRHNA and CDR2 as SNTAGT. This CDR3 is 13 amino acids long. The V end was cut by 3 bases, the J end by 7 bases, with 12 bases between.

This clonotype originated in a woman aged 18-29 years who had recovered from COVID-19. Sequenced input: PBMCs or T cells enriched from blood (not recorded which). V is TRBV6-4 and J is TRBJ1-2; the D gene is possibly TRBD1 (5 bases). CDR3 loop: CASSEGRAGGYTF. The CDR3 DNA follows: TGTGCCAGCAGTGAGGGCAGGGCAGGTGGCTACACCTTC.